The rows below give T cell receptor beta chains drawn from one sample of a study of control samples from healthy donors and cancer patients. Clones were sequenced by immunoSEQ multiplex PCR, and TCRdb holds only the in-frame ones, with some missing. Its listing shows approximately 190,000 clones. The sample taken for sequencing was blood. The receptor source for this set is a woman in her twenties or thirties in good health. The CDR3 runs from the conserved cysteine through the conserved F or W. The D gene is left open where the match is weak.

D | J | V | CDR3 | DNA
TRBD2 | TRBJ2-1 | TRBV5-1 | CASSLSSGGGNEQFF | TGCGCCAGCAGCTTGTCTAGCGGGGGCGGTAATGAGCAGTTCTTC
- | TRBJ2-2 | TRBV5-4 | CASRSGGGTGELFF | TGTGCCAGCAGATCAGGGGGAGGCACCGGGGAGCTGTTTTTT
- | TRBJ2-1 | TRBV19 | CASSILGTSSYNEQFF | TGTGCCAGTAGTATTCTTGGGACGAGCTCCTACAATGAGCAGTTCTTC
TRBD1 | TRBJ1-2 | TRBV27 | CASRGTEFYGYTF | TGTGCCAGCAGGGGGACAGAGTTCTATGGCTACACCTTC
- | TRBJ1-4 | TRBV6-5 | CASSYSTVNEKLFF | TGTGCCAGCAGTTACTCGACAGTTAATGAAAAACTGTTTTTT
TRBD1 | TRBJ1-1 | TRBV4-1 | CASSLGTGAQGTEAFF | TGCGCCAGCAGCCTCGGGACAGGGGCGCAGGGGACTGAAGCTTTCTTT
- | TRBJ2-2 | TRBV2 | CARGDAGELFF | TGTGCCCGAGGCGATGCCGGGGAGCTGTTTTTT
TRBD1 | TRBJ2-3 | TRBV6-4 | CASRQRDRLTDTQYF | TGTGCCAGCCGCCAACGGGACAGGCTGACAGATACGCAGTATTTT
- | TRBJ1-6 | TRBV6-5 | CASSYAGRSSPLHF | TGTGCCAGCAGTTACGCAGGGAGAAGCTCACCCCTCCACTTT
- | TRBJ1-2 | TRBV9 | CASSVVDGGYTF | TGTGCCAGCAGCGTAGTCGACGGCGGCTACACCTTC
- | TRBJ2-1 | TRBV28 | CASSLRGYEQFF | TGTGCCAGCAGTTTAAGGGGCTATGAGCAGTTCTTC
TRBD2 | TRBJ2-7 | TRBV6-6 | CASSYKRGVLHEQYF | TGTGCCAGCAGTTACAAGCGGGGGGTCCTCCACGAGCAGTACTTC
- | TRBJ2-2 | TRBV12-3/TRBV12-4 | CASTLRVTSELFF | TGTGCCAGCACCCTTCGGGTAACCAGTGAGCTGTTTTTT
- | TRBJ2-2 | TRBV6-2/TRBV6-3 | CASNPAGAWGTGELFF | TGTGCCAGCAACCCCGCGGGGGCCTGGGGCACCGGGGAGCTGTTTTTT
TRBD1 | TRBJ1-2 | TRBV28 | CASSSHTGGLGYTF | TGTGCCAGCAGTTCGCACACAGGGGGCCTTGGCTACACCTTC
- | TRBJ1-5 | TRBV12-3/TRBV12-4 | CASGGRNDQPQHF | TGTGCCAGTGGGGGGAGGAACGATCAGCCCCAGCATTTT
- | TRBJ1-2 | TRBV4-3 | CASSQDRGAHYGYTF | TGCGCCAGCAGCCAAGATCGAGGGGCTCACTATGGCTACACCTTC